This TCR beta chain is drawn from a study of early T cells in non-severe SARS-CoV-2 infection. This CDR3 has 16 amino acids. V was clipped by 10 bases and J by 4 bases, with 25 bases between them. Germline assignment: CDR1 ENHRY and CDR2 SYGVKD. TCRdb used MiXCR to reprocess the 5' RACE reads, holding one entry per CDR3 protein. The repertoire includes 35,000 to 45,000 distinct CDR3 sequences, approximately 7.2% of them detected once, and around 12% sits in the top ten. This clonotype was seen a few times. The sequencing here drew on whole blood, taken at baseline. The chain links TRBV10-3 to TRBJ1-1, with D unclear. This receptor was obtained from an adult who was a healthcare worker with PCR-confirmed SARS-CoV-2 infection or an uninfected control (not recorded which). Written as DNA, the CDR3 is TGTGCCACCACGGAGGCCCGGGCGGGTGCGGGCACTGAAGCTTTCTTT. Protein sequence: CATTEARAGAGTEAFF.